This TCR beta chain is from a study of radiotherapy plus CTLA-4 blockade in lung cancer. In chemo-refractory metastatic non-small-cell lung cancer, patients got ipilimumab CTLA-4 blockade together with focal radiation. This clone was detected only once. Sequencing was performed with immunoSEQ multiplex PCR; in TCRdb, only in-frame clones are kept and a portion is missing. Of 49,000 or so clones in the sample, less than 85% were seen once. The CDR3 extends over 16 amino acids. The germline V and J ends were trimmed by 5 bases and 2 bases, with 17 bases remaining between them. Germline V lookup: CDR1 SGHRS, CDR2 YFSETQ.

The rearrangement joins TRBV5-1 to TRBJ1-3; TRBD1 might be the D (6 bases). The material sequenced was peripheral blood, taken from a patient treated with radiotherapy plus ipilimumab. This sequence originates from a human donor with non-small cell lung cancer who had stable disease on radiotherapy plus ipilimumab. Here the CDR3 reads CASRSGQSETGNTIYF. The DNA for the CDR3 is TGCGCCAGCAGGTCAGGACAGTCAGAAACTGGAAACACCATATATTTT.